Each of the 27 T cell receptor beta chains below was sequenced from the same sample in a study of blood T cell repertoires in COVID-19 (dated by TCRdb to between 2020 and 2021). Library method: the immunoSEQ multiplex PCR assay. The clones in this table, taken by TCRdb from immuneACCESS, are in-frame only. Not every clone is retained; where verified, under half of the shortfall comes from an unresolved V gene, and the cause of the rest is unknown. Within this sample are tens of thousands of clones, with approximately 82% of them counted one time only. The ten largest clones capture more than 9.5% of the sample. The sequenced sample was peripheral blood. The receptors stem from a human donor in a cohort sampled during active COVID-19.

The rearrangement links TRBV9 to TRBJ2-5; a possible D gene is TRBD2 (6 bases). The V gene's germline CDR1 is SGDLS and CDR2 YYNGEE. The CDR3 extends over 15 amino acids. V lost 0 bases to trimming and J lost 0 bases, with 9 bases between them. Written as DNA, the CDR3 is TGTGCCAGCAGCGTAGCTGCGGGAAACCAAGAGACCCAGTACTTC. This codes for CASSVAAGNQETQYF.

J is TRBJ1-5 and V is TRBV19; possibly TRBD1 for D (5 bases). The germline V and J ends were trimmed by 6 bases and 3 bases, with 12 bases remaining between them. The V gene's germline CDR1 is LNHDA and CDR2 SQIVND (reference sequence). CDR3 length: 14 residues. CDR3 DNA sequence: TGTGCCAGTAGCCGGGGGGGTCTCAATCAGCCCCAGCATTTT. Translation gives CASSRGGLNQPQHF.

The chain combines TRBV6-1 with TRBJ2-3, with 10 bases aligning to TRBD1. Trimming removed 2 bases from V and 7 bases from J; junction bases left unmatched: 6. The CDR3 covers 15 residues. Germline CDR1 MNHNS, CDR2 SASEGT. The CDR3 sequence: CASSEWGQGQNTQYF. The CDR3 DNA sequence: TGTGCCAGCAGTGAATGGGGACAGGGGCAAAATACGCAGTATTTT.

CDR3 residues: CASSLDGTSSTDTQYF. CDR3 DNA sequence: TGCGCCAGCAGCTTGGACGGGACTAGTAGCACAGATACGCAGTATTTT. The chain has TRBV5-1 and TRBJ2-3, with TRBD2 matching 8 bases. Germline CDR1 reads SGHRS; CDR2 reads YFSETQ. V dropped 0 bases and J dropped 0; count of bases not matched to a gene: 3. This CDR3 spans 16 amino acids. The full variable domain, completed using reference TRBV5-1 and TRBJ2-3, is KAGVTQTPRYLIKTRGQQVTLSCSPISGHRSVSWYQQTPGQGLQFLFEYFSETQRNKGNFPGRFSGRQFSNSRSEMNVSTLELGDSALYLCASSLDGTSSTDTQYFGPGTRLTVL.

V is TRBV7-2 and J is TRBJ2-5, with 12 bases fitting TRBD2. V lost 5 bases and J lost 2; bases outside the gene matches: 6. The CDR3 runs to 16 residues. The V gene's germline CDR1 is SGHTA and CDR2 FQGNSA. CDR3 nucleotides: TGTGCCAGCAGCCCAGGACTAGCGGGACCTCAAGAGACCCAGTACTTC. Translated, it gives CASSPGLAGPQETQYF.

A few counts support this clone. The chain uses TRBV7-9 and TRBJ2-1; 9 bases map to TRBD2. The CDR3 totals 15 residues. Looked up from germline, CDR1 is SEHNR and CDR2 is FQNEAQ (reference sequence). V gave up 4 bases and J gave up 9 bases; unmatched junction bases: 10. Here the CDR3 DNA reads TGTGCCAGCAGCTCTAGTTTAGCGGGAGCCGCTGAGCAGTTCTTC. Its translation: CASSSSLAGAAEQFF. Full variable domain (outside the CDR3, taken from reference TRBV7-9 and TRBJ2-1): DTGVSQNPRHKITKRGQNVTFRCDPISEHNRLYWYRQTLGQGPEFLTYFQNEAQLEKSRLLSDRFSAERPKGSFSTLEIQRTEQGDSAMYLCASSSSLAGAAEQFFGPGTRLTVL.

The chain combines TRBV7-9 with TRBJ1-1; a weak D match, TRBD1 (5 bases). Trimming left V 5 bases short and J 1 base short, with 8 bases between. Germline V CDR1 and CDR2: SEHNR, FQNEAQ (reference sequence). The CDR3 length is 13 residues. The CDR3 here is CASSDGQNTEAFF. The DNA for the CDR3 is TGTGCCAGCAGCGACGGACAGAACACTGAAGCTTTCTTT.

V gene TRBV19 combines with J gene TRBJ1-1; D ambiguous. The CDR3 covers 14 residues. V was clipped by 0 bases and J by 2 bases, with 7 bases between them. Germline V lookup: CDR1 LNHDA, CDR2 SQIVND (reference sequence). The DNA of the CDR3 is TGTGCCAGTAGTATAGACGCTACCAACACTGAAGCTTTCTTT. This gives the protein CASSIDATNTEAFF.

The chain has TRBV19 and TRBJ2-1; tentative D call: TRBD1 (6 bases). Trimming removed 5 bases at V and 16 bases at J, with 24 bases between. The CDR3 runs to 14 residues. The germline V gene has CDR1 LNHDA and CDR2 SQIVND (reference sequence). The CDR3 DNA reads as TGTGCCAGTAGTGGACAGACTTACAACTCCCCCCCCTTCTTC. Translating gives CASSGQTYNSPPFF.

The V and J genes are TRBV6-1 and TRBJ2-6, with TRBD1 as a possible D gene (6 bases). V lost 2 bases, J lost 3 bases, and 8 bases lay in between. The germline V gene has CDR1 MNHNS and CDR2 SASEGT. This CDR3 is built from 15 residues. The DNA for the CDR3 is TGTGCCAGCAGTGAATTCAGGGGTGGGGCCAACGTCCTGACTTTC. Its translation: CASSEFRGGANVLTF.

This clone was picked up a small number of times. The genes are TRBV12-3 or TRBV12-4 and TRBJ1-1; D unclear. The V gene lost 3 bases and the J gene lost 5 bases, with 7 bases spanning the gap. The CDR3 contains 12 residues. CDR3 protein: CASSFPRTEAFF. The CDR3 DNA reads as TGTGCCAGCAGTTTTCCGAGGACTGAAGCTTTCTTT.

The rearrangement links TRBV19 to TRBJ2-3; no firm D call. The CDR3 is 16 amino acids. The V end was cut by 0 bases, the J end by 0 bases, with 10 bases between. Germline V gene data show CDR1 as LNHDA and CDR2 as SQIVND (reference sequence). The CDR3 loop reads CASSIDSSTSTDTQYF. CDR3 nucleotides: TGTGCCAGTAGTATAGATTCATCAACTAGCACAGATACGCAGTATTTT. The whole variable domain, filled in from reference TRBV19 and TRBJ2-3, reads DGGITQSPKYLFRKEGQNVTLSCEQNLNHDAMYWYRQDPGQGLRLIYYSQIVNDFQKGDIAEGYSVSREKKESFPLTVTSAQKNPTAFYLCASSIDSSTSTDTQYFGPGTRLTVL.

V usage is TRBV18 and J usage is TRBJ2-2, with D tentatively TRBD1 (5 bases). This CDR3 is 14 amino acids long. In germline, CDR1 is KGHSH, CDR2 LQKENI. V gave up 2 bases and J gave up 4 bases, with 8 bases separating them. CDR3 sequence reads: CASSPGATTGELFF. The CDR3 DNA reads TGTGCCAGCTCACCAGGGGCAACCACCGGGGAGCTGTTTTTT.

The rearrangement joins TRBV18 to TRBJ2-5; 11 nucleotides align to TRBD1. The CDR3 consists of 16 residues. V was pared by 5 bases and J by 4 bases, with 9 bases of the junction left unmatched. The germline V gene has CDR1 KGHSH and CDR2 LQKENI. CDR3 DNA: TGTGCCAGCTCAGTTGACTCGGGACAGGGGGGAGAGACCCAGTACTTC. It translates to CASSVDSGQGGETQYF.

This chain uses TRBV5-1 with TRBJ1-1; D gene uncertain. Trimming pared 0 bases from V and 0 bases from J, leaving 9 bases between. The CDR3 sequence is 15 residues long. Germline CDR1 reads SGHRS; CDR2 reads YFSETQ. The CDR3 here is CASSLGQFMNTEAFF. The CDR3 coding sequence is TGCGCCAGCAGCTTGGGTCAGTTCATGAACACTGAAGCTTTCTTT. The whole variable domain, filled in from reference TRBV5-1 and TRBJ1-1, reads KAGVTQTPRYLIKTRGQQVTLSCSPISGHRSVSWYQQTPGQGLQFLFEYFSETQRNKGNFPGRFSGRQFSNSRSEMNVSTLELGDSALYLCASSLGQFMNTEAFFGQGTRLTVV.

The chain uses TRBV28 and TRBJ1-4; D is unclear. Trimming removed 3 bases at V and 7 bases at J, with 15 bases between. The CDR3 loop spans 15 amino acids. The germline V gene has CDR1 MDHEN and CDR2 SYDVKM. The CDR3 loop reads CASSFSMPGAEKLFF. The CDR3 DNA reads TGTGCCAGCAGTTTTAGTATGCCAGGTGCTGAAAAACTGTTTTTT.

This clone turned up a few times. V is TRBV6-1 and J is TRBJ1-5, with a tentative D call TRBD1 (5 bases). This CDR3 comprises 16 residues. The V gene's germline CDR1 is MNHNS and CDR2 SASEGT. Trimming cost V 2 bases and J 4 bases, with 15 bases left between them. The CDR3 DNA reads as TGTGCCAGCAGTGAACTGGGGGGATCCTATAATCAGCCCCAGCATTTT. Amino acid sequence: CASSELGGSYNQPQHF.

This chain links TRBV4-1 with TRBJ1-5; the D is unclear. The CDR3 loop spans 16 amino acids. CDR1 is MGHRA and CDR2 is YSYEKL in the germline V gene. Trimming pared 4 bases from V and 4 bases from J, leaving 17 bases between. The CDR3 DNA sequence: TGCGCCAGCAGCCCAGAAGGCACAGAAACAAATCAGCCCCAGCATTTT. Translated: CASSPEGTETNQPQHF.

This sequence joins TRBV5-8 and TRBJ2-3; TRBD2 matches at 7 bases. The CDR3 is made up of 16 amino acids. After removal of 3 bases from V and 2 bases from J, the junction contained 9 bases not matched to a gene. The germline CDR1 and CDR2 sequences are SGHTS and YDEGEE. CDR3 in DNA: TGTGCCAGCAGCTCTCGGGGGAGGGCCCCCACAGATACGCAGTATTTT. Its translation: CASSSRGRAPTDTQYF. Drawing the rest from reference TRBV5-8 and TRBJ2-3, the complete variable domain is EAGVTQSPTHLIKTRGQQATLRCSPISGHTSVYWYQQALGLGLQFLLWYDEGEERNRGNFPPRFSGRQFPNYSSELNVNALELEDSALYLCASSSRGRAPTDTQYFGPGTRLTVL.

J is TRBJ2-3 and V is TRBV28, with 9 bases fitting TRBD2. Germline V lookup: CDR1 MDHEN, CDR2 SYDVKM. Losses at the gene ends were 4 bases for V and 1 base for J; bases not matched to a gene: 9. The CDR3 is 17 amino acids. In DNA form, the CDR3 reads TGTGCCAGCAGTTCTCCGGGGCGGGAGGGGGGCACAGATACGCAGTATTTT. Amino acids: CASSSPGREGGTDTQYF.

CDR3 in amino acids: CAISDRGTQETQYF. The CDR3 coding sequence is TGTGCCATCAGTGACCGGGGGACCCAAGAGACCCAGTACTTC. The chain is built from TRBV10-3 and TRBJ2-5, with TRBD2 as a possible D gene (6 bases). The V gene's germline CDR1 is ENHRY and CDR2 SYGVKD. The V and J ends lost 3 bases and 1 base respectively, with 9 bases between them. CDR3 length: 14 residues.

The chain links TRBV10-1 to TRBJ2-7; TRBD1 matches at 7 bases. The length of the CDR3 is 12 residues. CDR1 and CDR2 from the germline V gene are WNHNN and SYGVQD (reference sequence). The V and J ends lost 5 bases and 7 bases, in that order; junction bases with no gene match: 5. DNA of the CDR3: TGCGCCAGCAGTACAGGGGCGCGGGAGCAGTACTTC. As protein: CASSTGAREQYF.

The chain employs TRBV7-9 and TRBJ2-7; TRBD2 aligns across 7 bases. The ends lost 6 bases at V and 6 bases at J; junction bases unmatched: 5. The CDR3 is made up of 12 amino acids. Germline assignment: CDR1 SEHNR and CDR2 FQNEAQ (reference sequence). The CDR3 loop reads CASSYTSAEQYF. The CDR3 DNA sequence: TGTGCCAGCAGTTATACTAGCGCCGAGCAGTACTTC.

This rearrangement joins TRBV13 to TRBJ1-2; possibly TRBD1 for D (6 bases). The CDR3 has 12 residues. V lost 2 bases and J 8 bases, leaving 9 bases between the germline ends. The V gene's germline CDR1 is PRHDT and CDR2 FYEKMQ (reference sequence). This CDR3 is CASSLQGGGYTF. In nucleotides, the CDR3 is TGTGCCAGCAGCTTACAAGGGGGAGGCTACACCTTC.

This clone has a single count. This chain connects TRBV21-1 to TRBJ2-6; the listed D gene, TRBD1, was not tested against the DNA. TRBV21-1 corresponds to a pseudogene. CDR3 length equals 18 residues. The CDR3 loop reads CASSKQVHRRIGANVLTF. CDR3 nucleotide sequence: TGTGCCAGCAGCAAACAGGTCCACAGACGCATTGGGGCCAACGTCCTGACTTTC.

The V gene is TRBV5-1, the J gene TRBJ2-1, with 7 bases fitting TRBD2. Trimming took 2 bases from V and 8 from J; bases not matched to a gene: 10. CDR1 SGHRS and CDR2 YFSETQ come from the germline V gene. There are 15 residues in the CDR3. The CDR3 sequence: CASSFLNPGGDEQFF. CDR3 nucleotides: TGCGCCAGCAGCTTTCTTAACCCGGGGGGTGATGAGCAGTTCTTC.

This clone was observed once. V is TRBV7-2 and J is TRBJ1-1; D gene uncertain. Per the germline V gene, CDR1 is SGHTA and CDR2 is FQGNSA. The CDR3 is 14 residues long. Trimming stripped 4 bases from V and 2 bases from J, with 11 bases between. CDR3 sequence reads: CASSSEARNTEAFF. In nucleotides, the CDR3 is TGTGCCAGCAGCTCAGAGGCCAGAAACACTGAAGCTTTCTTT.